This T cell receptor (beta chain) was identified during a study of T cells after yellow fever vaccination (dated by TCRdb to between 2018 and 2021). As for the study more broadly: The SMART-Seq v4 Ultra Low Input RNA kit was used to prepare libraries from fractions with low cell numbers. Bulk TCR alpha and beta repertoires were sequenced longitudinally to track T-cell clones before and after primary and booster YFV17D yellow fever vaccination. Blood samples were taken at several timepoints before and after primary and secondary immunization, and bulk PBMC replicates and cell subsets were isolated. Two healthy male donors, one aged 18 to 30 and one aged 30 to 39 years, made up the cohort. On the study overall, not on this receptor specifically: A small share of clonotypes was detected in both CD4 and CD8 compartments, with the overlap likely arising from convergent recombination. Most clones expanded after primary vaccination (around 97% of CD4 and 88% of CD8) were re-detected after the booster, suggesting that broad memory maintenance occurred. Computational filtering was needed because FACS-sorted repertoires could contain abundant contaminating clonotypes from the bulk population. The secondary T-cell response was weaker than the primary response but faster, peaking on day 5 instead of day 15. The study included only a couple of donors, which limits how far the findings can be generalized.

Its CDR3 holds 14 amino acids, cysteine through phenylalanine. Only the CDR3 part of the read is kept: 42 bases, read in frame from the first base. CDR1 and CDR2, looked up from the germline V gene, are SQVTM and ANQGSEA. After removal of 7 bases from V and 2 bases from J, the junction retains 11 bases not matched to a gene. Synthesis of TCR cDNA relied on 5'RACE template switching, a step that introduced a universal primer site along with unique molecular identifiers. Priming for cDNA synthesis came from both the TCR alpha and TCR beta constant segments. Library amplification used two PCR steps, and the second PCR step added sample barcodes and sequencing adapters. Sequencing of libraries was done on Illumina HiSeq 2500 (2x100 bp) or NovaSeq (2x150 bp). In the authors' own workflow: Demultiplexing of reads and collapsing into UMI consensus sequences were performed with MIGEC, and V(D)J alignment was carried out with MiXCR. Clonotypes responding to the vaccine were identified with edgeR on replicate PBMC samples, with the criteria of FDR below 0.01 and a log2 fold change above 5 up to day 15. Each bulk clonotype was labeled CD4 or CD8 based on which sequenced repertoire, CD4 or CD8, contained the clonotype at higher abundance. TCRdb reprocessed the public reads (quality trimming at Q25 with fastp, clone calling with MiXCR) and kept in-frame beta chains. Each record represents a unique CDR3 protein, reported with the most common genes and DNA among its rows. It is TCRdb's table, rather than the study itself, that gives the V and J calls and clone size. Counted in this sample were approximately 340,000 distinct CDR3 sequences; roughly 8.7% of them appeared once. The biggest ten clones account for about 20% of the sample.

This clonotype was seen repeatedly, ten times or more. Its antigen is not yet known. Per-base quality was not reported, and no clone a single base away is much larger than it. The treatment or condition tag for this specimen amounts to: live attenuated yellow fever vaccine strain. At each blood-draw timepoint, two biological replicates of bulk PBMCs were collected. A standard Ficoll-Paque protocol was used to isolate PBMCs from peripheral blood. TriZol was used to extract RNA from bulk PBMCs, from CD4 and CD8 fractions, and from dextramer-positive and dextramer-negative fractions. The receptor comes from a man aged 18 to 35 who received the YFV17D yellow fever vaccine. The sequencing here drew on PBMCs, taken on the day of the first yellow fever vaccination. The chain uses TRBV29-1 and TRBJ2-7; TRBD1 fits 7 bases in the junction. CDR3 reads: CSAKQTGSPYEQYF. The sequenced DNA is TGCAGCGCCAAACAGACAGGGTCCCCCTACGAGCAGTACTTC.